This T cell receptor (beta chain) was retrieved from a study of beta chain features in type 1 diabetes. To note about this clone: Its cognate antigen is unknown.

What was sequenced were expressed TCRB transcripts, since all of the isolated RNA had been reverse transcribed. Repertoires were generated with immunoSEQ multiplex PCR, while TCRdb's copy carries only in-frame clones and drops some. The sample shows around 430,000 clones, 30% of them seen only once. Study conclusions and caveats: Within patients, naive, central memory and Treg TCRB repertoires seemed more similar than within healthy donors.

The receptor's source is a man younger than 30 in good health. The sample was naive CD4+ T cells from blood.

The CDR3 protein is CASSRTGSTWGDTQYF. As DNA, the CDR3 is TGTGCCAGCAGTCGCACCGGGTCTACCTGGGGGGATACGCAGTATTTT. The J gene is TRBJ2-3, the V gene TRBV9; D possibly uses TRBD1 or TRBD2 (5 bases each). The CDR3 consists of 16 residues. Germline assignment: CDR1 SGDLS and CDR2 YYNGEE. V gave up 5 bases and J gave up 6 bases, with 22 bases separating them.